This T cell receptor beta chain was recovered during a study of T cell changes during pregnancy in multiple sclerosis. This CDR3 comprises 15 residues. The germline V and J ends were trimmed by 5 bases and 5 bases, with 18 bases remaining between them. Germline CDR1 and CDR2: MNHEY and SVGAGI. The repertoire was sequenced with immunoSEQ multiplex PCR; TCRdb's copy has only in-frame clones and lacks some. The table lists 40,000 to 50,000 clones, approximately 95% of them singletons. The receptor was derived from a female donor with multiple sclerosis, enrolled in a pregnancy study. This chain joins TRBV6-5 and TRBJ1-1; D may be TRBD1 (6 bases). Specimen: CD4+ T cells from peripheral blood mononuclear cells, collected in the first trimester of pregnancy. The CDR3 DNA reads TGTGCCAGCAGTCACCCAACAGGAACAGGGACTGAAGCTTTCTTT. Its translation: CASSHPTGTGTEAFF.